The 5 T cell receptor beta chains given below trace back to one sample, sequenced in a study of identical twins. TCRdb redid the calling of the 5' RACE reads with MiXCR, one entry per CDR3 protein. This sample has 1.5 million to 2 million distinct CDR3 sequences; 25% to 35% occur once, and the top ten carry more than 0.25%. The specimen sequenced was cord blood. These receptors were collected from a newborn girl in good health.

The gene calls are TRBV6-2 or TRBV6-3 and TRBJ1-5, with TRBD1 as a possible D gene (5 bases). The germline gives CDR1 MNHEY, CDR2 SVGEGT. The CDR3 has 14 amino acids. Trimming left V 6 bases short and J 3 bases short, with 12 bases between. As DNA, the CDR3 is TGTGCCAGCAGCTATACAGGCTTCAATCAGCCCCAGCATTTT. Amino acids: CASSYTGFNQPQHF.

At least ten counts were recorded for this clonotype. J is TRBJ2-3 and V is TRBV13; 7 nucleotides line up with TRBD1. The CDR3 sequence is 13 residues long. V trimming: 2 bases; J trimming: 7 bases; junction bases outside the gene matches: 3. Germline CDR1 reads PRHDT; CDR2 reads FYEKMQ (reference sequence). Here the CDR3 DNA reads TGTGCCAGCAGCTTAAGGGACAGCCATACGCAGTATTTT. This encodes CASSLRDSHTQYF.

DNA of the CDR3: TGTGCCAGCAGTGCTTTACAGGGGGCAAAGGGCTCCTACGAGCAGTACTTC. This codes for CASSALQGAKGSYEQYF. The J gene is TRBJ2-5, the V gene TRBV25-1; 9 positions match TRBD1. The end of the DNA is better explained by TRBJ2-7, so the J call may be wrong. Germline CDR1 MGHDK, CDR2 SYGVNS. This CDR3 contains 17 residues.

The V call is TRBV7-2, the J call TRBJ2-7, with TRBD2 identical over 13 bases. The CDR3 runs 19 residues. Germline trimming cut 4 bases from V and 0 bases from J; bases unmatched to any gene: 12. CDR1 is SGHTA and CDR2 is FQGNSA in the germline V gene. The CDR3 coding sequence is TGTGCCAGCAGCTCTATACGGACTAGCGGGAGATCGGGCTCCTACGAGCAGTACTTC. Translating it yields CASSSIRTSGRSGSYEQYF.

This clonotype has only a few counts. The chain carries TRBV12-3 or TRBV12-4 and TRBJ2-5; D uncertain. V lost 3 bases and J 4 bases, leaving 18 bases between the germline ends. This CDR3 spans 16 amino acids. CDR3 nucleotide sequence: TGTGCCAGCAGTTTGGGCCCTGGCAGTCCGACAGAGACCCAGTACTTC. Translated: CASSLGPGSPTETQYF.